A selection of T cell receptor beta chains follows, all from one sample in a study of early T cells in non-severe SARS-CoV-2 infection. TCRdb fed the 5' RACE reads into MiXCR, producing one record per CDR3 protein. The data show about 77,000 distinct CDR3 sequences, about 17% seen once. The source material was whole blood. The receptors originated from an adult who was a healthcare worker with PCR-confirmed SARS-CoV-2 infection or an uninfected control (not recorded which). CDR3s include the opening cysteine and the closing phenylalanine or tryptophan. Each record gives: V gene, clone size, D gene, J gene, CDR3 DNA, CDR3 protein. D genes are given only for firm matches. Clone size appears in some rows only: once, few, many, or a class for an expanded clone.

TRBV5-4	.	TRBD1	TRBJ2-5	TGTGCCAGCAGCCGGACAGGGGGAGAGACCCAGTACTTC	CASSRTGGETQYF
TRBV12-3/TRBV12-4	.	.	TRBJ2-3	TGTGCCAGCAAAAGGCGGACTAGCACAGATACGCAGTATTTT	CASKRRTSTDTQYF
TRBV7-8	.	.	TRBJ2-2	TGTGCCGGGGGAAGCTTGAACACCGGGGAGCTGTTTTTT	CAGGSLNTGELFF
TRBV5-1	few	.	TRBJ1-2	TGCGCCAGCAGCTTGACAGGGCAGAACTATGGCTACACCTTC	CASSLTGQNYGYTF
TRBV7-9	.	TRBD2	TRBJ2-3	TGTGCCGGAGCGAGTAGCGGGAGTGCGGGAGATACGCAGTATTTT	CAGASSGSAGDTQYF
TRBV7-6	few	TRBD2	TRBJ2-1	TGTGCCAGCAGCACCTCAGCGGGAGGGGCCTACAATGAGCAGTTCTTC	CASSTSAGGAYNEQFF
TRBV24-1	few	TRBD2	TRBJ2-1	TGTGCCACCAGTGACCCCTCTAGCGGCGACTCCTACAATGAGCAGTTCTTC	CATSDPSSGDSYNEQFF
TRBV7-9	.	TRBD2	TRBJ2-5	TGTGCCAGCAGCATCGGACTAGCGGGGACCCCTAGGGAGACCCAGTACTTC	CASSIGLAGTPRETQYF
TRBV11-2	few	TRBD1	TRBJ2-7	TGTGCCAGCAGCTCCGGGACAGCGGCAACCTACGAGCAGTACTTC	CASSSGTAATYEQYF
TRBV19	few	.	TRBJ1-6	TGTGCCAGTAGCGACAGAGGGAATTCACCCCTCCACTTT	CASSDRGNSPLHF
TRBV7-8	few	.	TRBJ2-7	TGTGCCAGCAGCCCTGGGGGATCCGAGCAGTACTTC	CASSPGGSEQYF
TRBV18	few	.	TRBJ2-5	TGTGCCAGCTCACCAGACCAGGAACGGACCCAGTACTTC	CASSPDQERTQYF
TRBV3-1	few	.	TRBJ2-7	TGTGCCAGCAGCCAAGATCCAGGGTTCGAGCAGTACTTC	CASSQDPGFEQYF
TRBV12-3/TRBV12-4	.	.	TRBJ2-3	TGTGCCAGCAGTACTGGGTCGGCGCAGTATTTT	CASSTGSAQYF
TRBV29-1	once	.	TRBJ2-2	TGCAGCGCCGATAGTTCAGGGGCCACCGGGGAGCTGTTTTTT	CSADSSGATGELFF
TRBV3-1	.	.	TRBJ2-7	TGTGCCAGCAGCCAGGGCTGGGGAGAAACCTACGAGCAGTACTTC	CASSQGWGETYEQYF
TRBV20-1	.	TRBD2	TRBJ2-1	TGCAGTGCTAGGGGGCCCGGACTAGCGGTGAGCTCCTACAATGAGCAGTTCTTC	CSARGPGLAVSSYNEQFF
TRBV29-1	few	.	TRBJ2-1	TGCAGCGTTGAAAGGGACATCTACAATGAGCAGTTCTTC	CSVERDIYNEQFF
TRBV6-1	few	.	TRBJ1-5	TGTGCCAGCAGCGGCGGTCGGCCCCAGCATTTT	CASSGGRPQHF
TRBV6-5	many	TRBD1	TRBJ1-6	TGTGCCAGCGGTGACAGGGGGTATTCACCCCTCCACTTT	CASGDRGYSPLHF
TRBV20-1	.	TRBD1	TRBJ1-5	TGCAGTGCTTTGGACAGGGCGCATCAGCCCCAGCATTTT	CSALDRAHQPQHF
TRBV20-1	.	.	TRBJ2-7	TGCAGTGCTAGTGTCGGGCTAGCCGGCTACGAGCAGTACTTC	CSASVGLAGYEQYF
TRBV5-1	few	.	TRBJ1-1	TGCGCCAGCGGGACACACACTGAAGCTTTCTTT	CASGTHTEAFF
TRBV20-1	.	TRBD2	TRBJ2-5	TGCAGTGCTAGTCCTAGCGGGGGGGCCAGGGAGACCCAGTACTTC	CSASPSGGARETQYF
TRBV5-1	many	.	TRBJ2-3	TGCGCCAGCAGCTTAGAGGGAGATGGCACAGATACGCAGTATTTT	CASSLEGDGTDTQYF